Each of the 27 T cell receptor beta chains below was sequenced from the same sample in a study of control samples from healthy donors and cancer patients. Sequenced by immunoSEQ multiplex PCR; TCRdb stores in-frame clones only, minus some. Among tens of thousands of clones, roughly nine tenths were seen once, and the ten largest hold roughly 6%. The specimen sequenced was blood. Receptor source: a man between 50 and 59 years old in good health.

V and J are TRBV6-1 and TRBJ1-1; D not certain. The CDR3 consists of 18 residues. V shed 0 bases and J shed 2 bases, with 19 bases lying between them. CDR1 and CDR2 (germline): MNHNS, SASEGT. The CDR3 bases are TGTGCCAGCAGTGAAGCGCCCCCGGGATTTGAAGAAAACACTGAAGCTTTCTTT. It translates to CASSEAPPGFEENTEAFF.

The rearrangement links TRBV30 to TRBJ2-2, with 9 bases identical to TRBD1. V dropped 7 bases and J dropped 0; count of bases not matched to a gene: 9. There are 16 residues in the CDR3. In germline, CDR1 is GTSNPN, CDR2 SVGIG (reference sequence). In DNA form, the CDR3 reads TGTGCCTCGACCGGGACAGGGAGATCGAACACCGGGGAGCTGTTTTTT. Protein: CASTGTGRSNTGELFF.

This clone has just one count. The rearrangement joins TRBV5-6 to TRBJ1-5; D is perhaps TRBD1 (5 bases). Germline V gives CDR1 SGHDT, CDR2 YYEEEE. V shed 0 bases and J shed 6 bases, with 13 bases lying between them. The CDR3 length is 15 residues. CDR3 sequence reads: CASSLVGVESQPQHF. The CDR3 bases are TGTGCCAGCAGCTTGGTGGGGGTAGAAAGTCAGCCCCAGCATTTT.

The DNA of the CDR3 is TGTGCCAGCTCACCAACTCTGCTAGCGGGGCCCCAAGAGACCCAGTACTTC. It specifies CASSPTLLAGPQETQYF. The V and J genes are TRBV18 and TRBJ2-5; 9 bases fit TRBD2. Trimming removed 2 bases from V and 1 base from J; junction bases left unmatched: 8. The CDR3 runs 17 residues. Germline assignment: CDR1 KGHSH and CDR2 LQKENI.

This chain uses TRBV5-1 with TRBJ2-3; perhaps TRBD1 as D (6 bases). In germline, CDR1 is SGHRS, CDR2 YFSETQ. The CDR3 has 16 residues. Trimming stripped 4 bases from V and 4 bases from J, with 19 bases between. DNA for the CDR3: TGCGCCAGCAGCCCCGTCCCTACACAGGGTGCAGATACGCAGTATTTT. Its translation is CASSPVPTQGADTQYF.

V and J are TRBV6-5 and TRBJ2-1; TRBD2 aligns across 9 bases. V lost 0 bases to trimming and J lost 10 bases; unmatched junction nucleotides: 1. The CDR3 covers 13 residues. Germline V gene data show CDR1 as MNHEY and CDR2 as SVGAGI. The CDR3 DNA is TGTGCCAGCAGTTACTCGGCGGGGGGGGAGCAGTTCTTC. It codes for CASSYSAGGEQFF.

The chain has TRBV10-3 and TRBJ1-6; 8 bases are shared with TRBD1. From germline, CDR1 is ENHRY and CDR2 SYGVKD. The CDR3 is 16 amino acids. V dropped 10 bases and J dropped 1; count of bases not matched to a gene: 9. The CDR3 reads CATQGAKGSYNSPLHF. As DNA, the CDR3 is TGTGCCACCCAGGGGGCCAAGGGTTCCTATAATTCACCCCTCCACTTT.

The chain is built from TRBV6-5 and TRBJ1-2; D unclear. Germline V CDR1 and CDR2: MNHEY, SVGAGI. The CDR3 covers 14 residues. The V and J ends lost 7 bases and 2 bases respectively, with 14 bases between them. The CDR3 here is CASTREVLNYGYTF. The CDR3 DNA is TGTGCCAGCACCAGAGAGGTTCTAAACTATGGCTACACCTTC.

The rearrangement joins TRBV7-9 to TRBJ2-5; perhaps TRBD2 as D (6 bases). Trimming pared 0 bases from V and 5 bases from J, leaving 13 bases between. Germline CDR1 SEHNR, CDR2 FQNEAQ (reference sequence). This CDR3 is built from 15 residues. CDR3 DNA sequence: TGTGCCAGCAGCTTAGCGCTAGACGGGGGTGAGACCCAGTACTTC. Protein: CASSLALDGGETQYF.

J is TRBJ2-2 and V is TRBV5-1; D gene uncertain. Germline assignment: CDR1 SGHRS and CDR2 YFSETQ. V lost 4 bases to trimming and J lost 2 bases, with 6 bases between them. The length of the CDR3 is 13 residues. The CDR3 nucleotides are TGCGCCAGCAGCGTGAGTAACACCGGGGAGCTGTTTTTT. Its translation is CASSVSNTGELFF.

This clone was found a few times. The chain employs TRBV6-6 and TRBJ1-6; D unresolved. This CDR3 comprises 14 residues. Germline V gives CDR1 MNHNY, CDR2 SVGAGI (reference sequence). Trimming shortened V by 7 bases and J by 0 bases, and 7 bases separated the two germline ends. The CDR3 DNA sequence: TGTGCCAGCATAGGCAGCTCCTATAATTCACCCCTCCACTTT. Its protein product is CASIGSSYNSPLHF.

This clone showed up just a few times. The chain combines TRBV9 with TRBJ2-3; D possibly corresponds to TRBD1 (6 bases). V was clipped by 0 bases and J by 9 bases, with 14 bases between them. CDR1 is SGDLS and CDR2 is YYNGEE in the germline V gene. CDR3 length: 14 amino acids. The CDR3 bases are TGTGCCAGCAGCGTAGGGCTAGGGCAGGGGACGCAGTATTTT. It encodes CASSVGLGQGTQYF. The full variable domain, in which reference TRBV9 and TRBJ2-3 provide the parts outside the CDR3, is DSGVTQTPKHLITATGQRVTLRCSPRSGDLSVYWYQQSLDQGLQFLIQYYNGEERAKGNILERFSAQQFPDLHSELNLSSLELGDSALYFCASSVGLGQGTQYFGPGTRLTVL.

This clone has just one count. The rearrangement links TRBV12-5 to TRBJ2-2; the match to TRBD1 covers 8 bases. Germline loops: CDR1 LGHNT, CDR2 FRNRAP. V lost 8 bases and J lost 2; bases outside the gene matches: 1. This CDR3 comprises 13 residues. This CDR3 is CASSGGNTGELFF. The CDR3 DNA follows: TGTGCTAGTTCAGGGGGCAACACCGGGGAGCTGTTTTTT.

This chain uses TRBV6-4 with TRBJ2-3; 9 positions agree with TRBD2. CDR3 length: 16 residues. V lost 1 base, J lost 3 bases, and 5 bases stayed unmatched. The V gene's germline CDR1 is MRHNA and CDR2 SNTAGT. CDR3 bases: TGTGCCAGCAGTGACTTGGCTAGCGGGGCTACAGATACGCAGTATTTT. Protein product: CASSDLASGATDTQYF.

V usage is TRBV10-3 and J usage is TRBJ1-1; possibly TRBD1 for D (6 bases). Germline V gene data show CDR1 as ENHRY and CDR2 as SYGVKD. The CDR3 sequence is 13 residues long. Trimming cost V 11 bases and J 0 bases, with 13 bases left between them. The CDR3 loop reads CAARGQLNTEAFF. DNA of the CDR3: TGTGCCGCTAGAGGACAGCTGAACACTGAAGCTTTCTTT.

This chain connects TRBV30 to TRBJ1-6; 7 nucleotides match TRBD1. Germline V gene lookup returns CDR1 GTSNPN and CDR2 SVGIG (reference sequence). J was trimmed by 7 bases and V by 4 bases; bases with no gene match: 7. There are 14 residues in the CDR3. This CDR3 is CAWTHNRGNSPLHF. The CDR3 DNA follows: TGTGCCTGGACTCATAACAGGGGCAATTCACCCCTCCACTTT.

This chain uses TRBV25-1 with TRBJ1-4; D is uncertain. The CDR3 runs 15 residues. V lost 2 bases to trimming and J lost 7 bases, with 14 bases between them. CDR1 is MGHDK, CDR2 SYGVNS, per germline. In nucleotides, the CDR3 is TGTGCCAGCAGTGAAGGCGGGCCCGTGGGTGAAAAACTGTTTTTT. The encoded protein is CASSEGGPVGEKLFF.

The V call is TRBV20-1, the J call TRBJ2-1; D call uncertain. The length of the CDR3 is 11 residues. Germline CDR1 and CDR2: DFQATT and SNEGSKA (reference sequence). The ends were cut back, 5 bases at V and 9 bases at J, with 11 bases in the middle. The CDR3 DNA reads TGCAGTGCTCCAAGTAAGGGTGAGCAGTTCTTC. Protein sequence: CSAPSKGEQFF.

Here the CDR3 DNA reads TGTGCCAGCAGCCCCAACAATGAGCAGTTCTTC. This codes for CASSPNNEQFF. The rearrangement uses TRBV6-6 and TRBJ2-1; D unresolved. The CDR3 loop spans 11 amino acids. Germline V gives CDR1 MNHNY, CDR2 SVGAGI (reference sequence). Deletions cut 6 bases from V and 5 bases from J, with 5 bases between.

The V call is TRBV18, the J call TRBJ1-6, with 9 bases fitting TRBD1. The CDR3 is made up of 15 amino acids. Germline CDR1 reads KGHSH; CDR2 reads LQKENI. V shed 0 bases and J 10 bases; nucleotides not matched to a gene: 4. The CDR3 reads CASSPPGTGNSPLHF. The CDR3 bases are TGTGCCAGCTCACCACCTGGGACAGGGAACTCACCCCTCCACTTT.

The chain couples TRBV5-1 to TRBJ2-5; D may be TRBD2 (6 bases). Trimming pared 5 bases from V and 1 base from J, leaving 12 bases between. Germline V gives CDR1 SGHRS, CDR2 YFSETQ. The CDR3 totals 14 residues. CDR3 DNA: TGCGCCAGCAGTGCCGGGGGAGCCCAAGAGACCCAGTACTTC. Translated: CASSAGGAQETQYF.

This chain connects TRBV7-9 to TRBJ2-2; 7 nucleotides match TRBD1. The trim removed 3 bases at V and 0 bases at J, leaving 1 base unmatched. Germline CDR1 and CDR2: SEHNR and FQNEAQ (reference sequence). There are 15 residues in the CDR3. The CDR3 nucleotides are TGTGCCAGCAGCTTTGGGACAGCGAACACCGGGGAGCTGTTTTTT. Protein product: CASSFGTANTGELFF.

The V gene is TRBV5-1, the J gene TRBJ2-2, with TRBD2 matching 9 bases. The V gene's germline CDR1 is SGHRS and CDR2 YFSETQ. The CDR3 runs to 16 residues. Trimming at V came to 3 bases and at J to 5 bases, leaving 8 bases not matched to a gene. The CDR3 loop reads CASSYLAGGKTGELFF. CDR3 in DNA: TGCGCCAGCAGCTACCTCGCGGGGGGGAAGACCGGGGAGCTGTTTTTT.

The chain carries TRBV7-9 and TRBJ1-2; TRBD1 is a possible D gene (5 bases). Germline lookup yields CDR1 SEHNR and CDR2 FQNEAQ (reference sequence). Trimming shortened V by 5 bases and J by 7 bases, and 20 bases separated the two germline ends. This CDR3 spans 15 amino acids. In DNA, the CDR3 is TGTGCCAGCAGCCCGGGACTGCCTCTTGATGGTGGCTACACCTTC. Protein product: CASSPGLPLDGGYTF.

The chain employs TRBV30 and TRBJ1-1, with D perhaps matching TRBD1 (6 bases). Trimming stripped 4 bases from V and 2 bases from J, with 14 bases between. The CDR3 is 14 residues long. Germline assignment: CDR1 GTSNPN and CDR2 SVGIG (reference sequence). The CDR3 region is CAWTGEGRNTEAFF. CDR3 coding DNA: TGTGCCTGGACAGGGGAAGGGCGTAACACTGAAGCTTTCTTT.

The J gene is TRBJ2-1, the V gene TRBV25-1, with D perhaps matching TRBD2 (5 bases). CDR1 and CDR2 (germline): MGHDK, SYGVNS. The CDR3 consists of 12 residues. The V gene lost 3 bases and the J gene lost 9 bases, with 9 bases spanning the gap. CDR3 region: CASSDFSVEQFF. In DNA, the CDR3 is TGTGCCAGCAGTGACTTTAGCGTTGAGCAGTTCTTC.

This clone was detected a few times. The rearrangement links TRBV6-5 to TRBJ2-5; TRBD1 agrees at 7 bases. This CDR3 spans 15 amino acids. Trimming at V came to 7 bases and at J to 3 bases, leaving 11 bases not matched to a gene. Germline V gene lookup returns CDR1 MNHEY and CDR2 SVGAGI. The CDR3 loop reads CASTRQGKVEETQYF. In DNA, the CDR3 is TGTGCCAGCACCAGACAGGGAAAGGTAGAAGAGACCCAGTACTTC.